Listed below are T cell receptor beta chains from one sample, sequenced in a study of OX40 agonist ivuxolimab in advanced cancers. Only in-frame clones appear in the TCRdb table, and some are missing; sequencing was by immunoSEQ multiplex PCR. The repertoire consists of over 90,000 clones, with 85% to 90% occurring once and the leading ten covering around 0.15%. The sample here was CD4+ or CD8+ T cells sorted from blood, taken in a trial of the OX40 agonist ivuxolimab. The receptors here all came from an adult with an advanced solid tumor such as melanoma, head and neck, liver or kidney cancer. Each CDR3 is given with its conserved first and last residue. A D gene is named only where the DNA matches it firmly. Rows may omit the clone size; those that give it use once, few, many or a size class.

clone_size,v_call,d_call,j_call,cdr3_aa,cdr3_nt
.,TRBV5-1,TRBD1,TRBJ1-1,CASSLQGAETEAFF,TGCGCCAGCAGCTTACAGGGGGCAGAAACTGAAGCTTTCTTT
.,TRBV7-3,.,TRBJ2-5,CASSTSPTGTQYF,TGTGCCAGCAGCACCTCGCCCACGGGGACCCAGTACTTC
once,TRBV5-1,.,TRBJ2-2,CASSRGLTGELFF,TGCGCCAGCAGTAGGGGTCTTACCGGGGAGCTGTTTTTT
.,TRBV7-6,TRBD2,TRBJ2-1,CASSRGVASGSLVNEQFF,TGTGCCAGCAGCCGGGGAGTGGCTAGCGGGAGCTTAGTCAATGAGCAGTTCTTC
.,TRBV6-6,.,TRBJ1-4,CASSYPTGGEKLFF,TGTGCCAGCAGTTACCCGACGGGTGGAGAAAAACTGTTTTTT
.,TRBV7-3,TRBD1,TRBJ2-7,CASSLGRSGGEQYF,TGTGCCAGCAGCTTAGGGAGATCAGGGGGCGAGCAGTACTTC
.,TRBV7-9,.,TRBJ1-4,CASSSLQPTEEKLFF,TGTGCCAGCAGCTCCCTACAGCCAACAGAAGAAAAACTGTTTTTT
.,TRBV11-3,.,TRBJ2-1,CASSLDGSGSGNEQFF,TGTGCCAGCAGCTTAGACGGTTCGGGGTCTGGGAATGAGCAGTTCTTC
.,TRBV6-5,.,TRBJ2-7,CASSPLGLTYEQYF,TGTGCCAGCAGCCCCCTGGGACTGACCTACGAGCAGTACTTC
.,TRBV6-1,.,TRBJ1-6,CASRTDSYNSPLHF,TGTGCCAGCCGGACTGACTCCTATAATTCACCCCTCCACTTT
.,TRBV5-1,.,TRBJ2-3,CASSGSTDTQYF,TGCGCCAGCAGCGGGAGCACAGATACGCAGTATTTT
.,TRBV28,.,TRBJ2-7,CASSFPRDNKQYF,TGTGCCAGCAGCTTCCCCCGGGACAACAAGCAGTACTTC
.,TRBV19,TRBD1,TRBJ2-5,CASSTGQGGWETQYF,TGTGCCAGTAGTACGGGACAGGGCGGTTGGGAGACCCAGTACTTC
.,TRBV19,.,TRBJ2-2,CASSMARLAYTGELFF,TGTGCCAGTAGTATGGCCCGCCTGGCCTACACCGGGGAGCTGTTTTTT
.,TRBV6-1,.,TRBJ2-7,CASRDRGGVGQTGYF,TGTGCCAGCAGGGACCGGGGTGGCGTTGGGCAAACGGGGTACTTC
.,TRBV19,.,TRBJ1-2,CASSGGRSYGYTF,TGTGCCAGTAGCGGGGGGCGTAGCTATGGCTACACCTTC
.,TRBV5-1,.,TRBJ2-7,CASSLAQGGEQYF,TGCGCCAGCAGCTTAGCCCAGGGGGGAGAGCAGTACTTC
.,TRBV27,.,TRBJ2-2,CASSLRLTGELFF,TGTGCCAGCAGTTTACGCCTCACCGGGGAGCTGTTTTTT
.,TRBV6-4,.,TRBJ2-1,CASSEWKSGEQFF,TGTGCCAGCAGTGAATGGAAATCCGGTGAGCAGTTCTTC
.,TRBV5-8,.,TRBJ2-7,CASSTNLRVREQYF,TGTGCCAGCAGTACCAACCTCAGGGTGAGGGAGCAGTACTTC
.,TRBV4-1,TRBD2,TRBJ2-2,CASSQAGAGGLNTGELFF,TGCGCCAGCAGCCAAGCTGGGGCGGGAGGACTAAACACCGGGGAGCTGTTTTTT
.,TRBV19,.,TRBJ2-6,CASSSGVLTF,TGTGCCAGTAGTTCCGGCGTCCTGACTTTC
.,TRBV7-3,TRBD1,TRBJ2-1,CASSYGTGGYNEQFF,TGTGCCAGCAGCTACGGGACAGGGGGCTACAATGAGCAGTTCTTC
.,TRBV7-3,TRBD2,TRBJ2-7,CASSLQRGYEQYF,TGTGCCAGCAGCTTACAGCGGGGGTACGAGCAGTACTTC
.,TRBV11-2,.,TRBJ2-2,CASSLAPWGGFENTGELFF,TGTGCCAGCAGCTTGGCCCCGTGGGGCGGTTTCGAAAACACCGGGGAGCTGTTTTTT
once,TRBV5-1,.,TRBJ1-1,CASSLALRLLGGNTEAFF,TGCGCCAGCAGCTTGGCGCTCCGACTCCTCGGGGGGAACACTGAAGCTTTCTTT
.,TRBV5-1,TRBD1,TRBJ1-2,CASSVGRDSRYTF,TGCGCCAGCAGTGTCGGCCGGGACAGCCGCTACACCTTC
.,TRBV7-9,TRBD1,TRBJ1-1,CASSLGTGLSEAFF,TGTGCCAGCAGCTTAGGGACAGGGTTGAGTGAAGCTTTCTTT
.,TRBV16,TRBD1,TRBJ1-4,CASSKAQGAREKLFF,TGTGCCAGCAGCAAAGCACAGGGGGCAAGGGAAAAACTGTTTTTT
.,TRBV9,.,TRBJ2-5,CASSVTGLQETQYF,TGTGCCAGCAGCGTCACAGGACTCCAAGAGACCCAGTACTTC
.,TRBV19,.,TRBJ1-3,CASSIGNSGNTIYF,TGTGCCAGTAGTATTGGGAACTCTGGAAACACCATATATTTT
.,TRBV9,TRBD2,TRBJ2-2,CASSTGLAGGLLSGELFF,TGTGCCAGCAGCACCGGACTAGCGGGGGGCCTGTTGTCCGGGGAGCTGTTTTTT
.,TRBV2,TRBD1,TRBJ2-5,CASSPGQDRQETQYF,TGTGCCAGCTCGCCGGGACAGGATCGACAAGAGACCCAGTACTTC
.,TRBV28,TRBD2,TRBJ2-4,CASSSTSGSRTKNIQYF,TGTGCCAGCAGTTCGACTAGCGGGAGTAGGACCAAAAACATTCAGTACTTC
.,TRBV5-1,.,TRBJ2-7,CASSPELAAGSEQYF,TGCGCCAGCAGCCCGGAACTAGCCGCGGGTTCCGAGCAGTACTTC
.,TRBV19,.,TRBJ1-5,CASSIQGPGNQPQHF,TGTGCCAGTAGTATTCAGGGCCCGGGCAATCAGCCCCAGCATTTT
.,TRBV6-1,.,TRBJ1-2,CASSEQGSLVPYGYTF,TGTGCCAGCAGTGAACAGGGAAGTCTCGTCCCTTATGGCTACACCTTC
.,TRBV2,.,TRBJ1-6,CASSESVGLLSPLHF,TGTGCCAGCAGTGAATCCGTGGGCCTCCTTTCACCCCTCCACTTT
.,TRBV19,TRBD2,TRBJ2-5,CASSIASGSGETQYF,TGTGCCAGTAGTATAGCTAGCGGGAGCGGAGAGACCCAGTACTTC
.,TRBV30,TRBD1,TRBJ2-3,CAWSPGTGQSDTQYF,TGTGCCTGGAGCCCTGGGACAGGGCAATCAGATACGCAGTATTTT
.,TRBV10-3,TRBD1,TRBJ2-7,CAIGTGVRYEQYF,TGTGCCATTGGGACAGGCGTTCGGTACGAGCAGTACTTC
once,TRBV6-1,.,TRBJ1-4,CASRGDPEKLFF,TGTGCCAGCAGAGGGGATCCTGAAAAACTGTTTTTT
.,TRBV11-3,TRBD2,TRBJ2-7,CASSGGPPYYEQYF,TGTGCCAGTAGCGGGGGCCCCCCCTATTACGAGCAGTACTTC
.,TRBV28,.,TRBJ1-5,CASSFLQGPNQPQHF,TGTGCCAGCAGTTTCTTACAGGGACCCAATCAGCCCCAGCATTTT
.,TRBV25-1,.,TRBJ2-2,CASKGVGENTGELFF,TGTGCCAGCAAGGGGGTCGGAGAGAACACCGGGGAGCTGTTTTTT
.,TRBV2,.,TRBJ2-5,CASSAPRQETQYF,TGTGCCAGCAGTGCACCGAGACAAGAGACCCAGTACTTC
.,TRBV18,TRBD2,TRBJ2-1,CASSPRRETTEQFF,TGTGCCAGCTCACCAAGGCGGGAGACGACTGAGCAGTTCTTC
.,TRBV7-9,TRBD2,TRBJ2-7,CASSLVGGRRTYEQYF,TGTGCCAGCAGCTTAGTGGGCGGGAGGAGGACCTACGAGCAGTACTTC
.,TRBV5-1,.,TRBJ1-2,CASRGGGLRYGYTF,TGCGCCAGCAGGGGCGGGGGCCTGAGATATGGCTACACCTTC
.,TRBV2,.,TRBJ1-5,CASSESGGLQPQHF,TGTGCCAGCAGTGAAAGCGGGGGGCTTCAGCCCCAGCATTTT
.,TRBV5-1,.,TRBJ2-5,CASSLGGLLGETQYF,TGCGCCAGCAGCTTGGGGGGGCTACTTGGGGAGACCCAGTACTTC
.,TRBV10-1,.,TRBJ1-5,CASSPRGGNQPQHF,TGCGCCAGCAGTCCTCGGGGAGGCAATCAGCCCCAGCATTTT
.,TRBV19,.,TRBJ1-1,CASSSLLRNTEAFF,TGTGCCAGTAGTTCTCTCTTGAGGAACACTGAAGCTTTCTTT